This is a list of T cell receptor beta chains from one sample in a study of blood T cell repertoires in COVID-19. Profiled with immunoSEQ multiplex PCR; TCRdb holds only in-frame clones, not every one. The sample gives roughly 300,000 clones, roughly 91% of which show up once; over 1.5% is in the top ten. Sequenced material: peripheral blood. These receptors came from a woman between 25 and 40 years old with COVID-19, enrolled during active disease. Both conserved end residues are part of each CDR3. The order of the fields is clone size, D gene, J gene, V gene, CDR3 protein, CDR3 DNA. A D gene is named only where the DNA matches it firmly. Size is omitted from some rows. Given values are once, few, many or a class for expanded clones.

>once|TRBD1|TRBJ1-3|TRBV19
CASSDRGRGNTIYF
TGTGCCAGTAGCGACAGGGGGCGAGGAAACACCATATATTTT
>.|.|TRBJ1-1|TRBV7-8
CASSAYGGARATEAFF
TGTGCCAGCAGCGCCTACGGGGGGGCCCGAGCCACTGAAGCTTTCTTT
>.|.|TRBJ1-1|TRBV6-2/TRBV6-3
CASSYGANIEAFF
TGTGCCAGCAGTTACGGGGCGAACATTGAAGCTTTCTTT
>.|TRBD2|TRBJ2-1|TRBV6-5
CASSYSLGLGPFF
TGTGCCAGCAGTTACTCTCTCGGACTAGGTCCTTTCTTC
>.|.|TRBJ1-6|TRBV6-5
CASSLQGYNSPLHF
TGTGCCAGCAGTTTGCAGGGGTATAATTCACCCCTCCACTTT
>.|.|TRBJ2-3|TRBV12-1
CASSFTLAGVTDTQYF
TGTGCCAGCAGCTTTACTCTAGCGGGAGTCACAGATACGCAGTATTTT
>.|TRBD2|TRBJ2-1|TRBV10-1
CASSSGLAEQFF
TGCGCCAGCAGTTCCGGACTAGCGGAGCAGTTCTTC
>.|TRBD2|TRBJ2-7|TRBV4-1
CASSLKAGNDPYEQYF
TGCGCCAGCAGCCTAAAAGCGGGGAACGATCCCTACGAGCAGTACTTC
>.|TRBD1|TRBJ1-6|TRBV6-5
CASSYSRTGGRSPLHF
TGTGCCAGCAGTTACTCACGGACAGGGGGCAGATCACCCCTCCACTTT
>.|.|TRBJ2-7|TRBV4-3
CASSQAPGGTGHEQYF
TGCGCCAGCAGCCAGGCGCCTGGAGGAACGGGCCACGAGCAGTACTTC
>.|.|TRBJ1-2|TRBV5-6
CASSLNPRANYGYTF
TGTGCCAGCAGCTTGAATCCCCGAGCTAACTATGGCTACACCTTC
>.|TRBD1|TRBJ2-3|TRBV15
CATSRTPGQTTDTQYF
TGTGCCACCAGCAGAACTCCGGGACAGACCACAGATACGCAGTATTTT
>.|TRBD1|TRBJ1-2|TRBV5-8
CASSLDRHGYTF
TGTGCCAGCAGTTTGGACAGGCATGGCTACACCTTC
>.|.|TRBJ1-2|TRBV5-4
CASSLGMDGYTF
TGTGCCAGCAGCCTCGGGATGGATGGCTACACCTTC
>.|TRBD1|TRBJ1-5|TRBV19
CASTMDRGQIPSNQPQHF
TGTGCCAGTACCATGGACAGGGGCCAAATCCCTAGCAATCAGCCCCAGCATTTT
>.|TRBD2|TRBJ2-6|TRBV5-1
CASSPIAGPSGANVLTF
TGCGCCAGCAGCCCGATAGCGGGGCCCTCTGGGGCCAACGTCCTGACTTTC
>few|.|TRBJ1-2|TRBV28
CASSPPGSRSYGYTF
TGTGCCAGCAGTCCCCCGGGGTCTCGGTCCTATGGCTACACCTTC
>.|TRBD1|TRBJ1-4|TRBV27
CASSHTGVGEKLFF
TGTGCCAGCAGCCATACAGGGGTAGGCGAAAAACTGTTTTTT
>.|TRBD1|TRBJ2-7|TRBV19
CASSGTGTGEYEQYF
TGTGCCAGTAGCGGCACTGGGACAGGGGAGTACGAGCAGTACTTC
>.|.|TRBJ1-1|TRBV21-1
CASSKVAGEGAFF
TGTGCCAGCAGCAAAGTTGCAGGGGAAGGGGCTTTCTTT
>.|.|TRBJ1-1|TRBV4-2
CASSQDRLPEAFF
TGTGCCAGCAGCCAAGATAGACTCCCCGAAGCTTTCTTT
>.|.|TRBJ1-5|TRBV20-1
CSASSTDSNQPQHF
TGCAGTGCTAGTAGTACAGACAGCAATCAGCCCCAGCATTTT
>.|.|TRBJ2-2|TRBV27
CASSLRRLAANTGELFF
TGTGCCAGCAGTTTACGAAGGTTAGCGGCGAACACCGGGGAGCTGTTTTTT
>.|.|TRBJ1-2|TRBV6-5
CASSYGRVVGYGYTF
TGTGCCAGTAGTTACGGGAGGGTGGTGGGCTATGGCTACACCTTC
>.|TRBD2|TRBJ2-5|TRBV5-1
CASKVAGTSFQETQYF
TGCGCCAGCAAGGTAGCGGGGACCTCGTTTCAAGAGACCCAGTACTTC
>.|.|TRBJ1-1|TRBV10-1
CASSSGLNTEAFF
TGCGCCAGCAGCTCAGGGCTCAACACTGAAGCTTTCTTT
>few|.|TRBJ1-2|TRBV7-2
CASTHREGTNGYTF
TGTGCCAGCACCCACAGGGAGGGAACTAATGGCTACACCTTC
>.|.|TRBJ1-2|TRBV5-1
CASSLTGTGYTF
TGCGCCAGCAGCTTAACAGGGACCGGCTACACCTTC
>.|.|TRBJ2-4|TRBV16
CASSQSQGNIQYF
TGTGCCAGCAGCCAATCCCAGGGAAACATTCAGTACTTC
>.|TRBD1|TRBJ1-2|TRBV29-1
CSGDSPNYGYTF
TGCAGCGGGGACAGCCCTAACTATGGCTACACCTTC
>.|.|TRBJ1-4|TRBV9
CASSPGGAGTEKLFF
TGTGCCAGCAGCCCTGGGGGGGCAGGGACTGAAAAACTGTTTTTT
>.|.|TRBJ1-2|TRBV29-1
CSVGGQTYGYTF
TGCAGCGTTGGCGGACAGACCTATGGCTACACCTTC
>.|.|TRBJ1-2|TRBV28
CATRDTNYGYTF
TGTGCCACCAGAGACACTAACTATGGCTACACCTTC
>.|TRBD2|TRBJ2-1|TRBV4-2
CASSQDFSGGANEQFF
TGTGCCAGCAGCCAAGATTTTAGCGGGGGGGCCAATGAGCAGTTCTTC
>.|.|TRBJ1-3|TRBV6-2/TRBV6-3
CASSYPMTSGNTIYF
TGTGCCAGCAGTTACCCAATGACATCTGGAAACACCATATATTTT
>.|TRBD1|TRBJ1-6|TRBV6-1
CASSELGQGGGSPLHF
TGTGCCAGCAGTGAACTTGGACAGGGTGGGGGTTCACCCCTCCACTTT
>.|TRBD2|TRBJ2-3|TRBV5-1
CASSTQPGLAGGRLGTQYF
TGCGCCAGCAGCACTCAACCGGGACTAGCGGGGGGGAGATTGGGTACGCAGTATTTT
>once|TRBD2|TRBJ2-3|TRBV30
CAWSPGGQGDTQYF
TGTGCCTGGAGTCCGGGGGGGCAAGGAGATACGCAGTATTTT
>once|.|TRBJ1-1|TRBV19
CATVRTANTEAFF
TGTGCCACCGTCCGGACAGCAAACACTGAAGCTTTCTTT
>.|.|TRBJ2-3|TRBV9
CASSLGVTRTDTQYF
TGTGCCAGCAGCCTAGGGGTAACTAGAACAGATACGCAGTATTTT
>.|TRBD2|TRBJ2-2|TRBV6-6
CASSQEGTSEFTGELFF
TGTGCCAGCAGTCAGGAGGGGACTAGCGAATTCACCGGGGAGCTGTTTTTT
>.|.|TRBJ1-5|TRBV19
CASSLNRVEQPQHF
TGTGCCAGTAGTCTTAACAGGGTCGAGCAGCCCCAGCATTTT
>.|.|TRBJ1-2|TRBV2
CASRYRTDRGYTF
TGTGCCAGCAGATACAGGACGGATCGTGGCTACACCTTC
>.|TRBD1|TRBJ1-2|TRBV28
CASSPGQIGGYTF
TGTGCCAGCAGCCCGGGACAGATAGGCGGCTACACCTTC
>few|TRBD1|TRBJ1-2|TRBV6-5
CASSYTGQGVGYTF
TGTGCCAGCAGTTACACGGGCCAGGGGGTTGGCTACACCTTC
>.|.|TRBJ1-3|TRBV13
CASSLRPAAHRYF
TGTGCCAGCAGCTTAAGGCCAGCTGCCCACAGATATTTT
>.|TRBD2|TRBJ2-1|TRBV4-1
CASSPSGGGNNEQFF
TGCGCCAGCAGCCCCAGCGGGGGGGGGAACAATGAGCAGTTCTTC
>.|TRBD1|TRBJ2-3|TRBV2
CASTRGTGDLTDTQYF
TGTGCCAGCACCAGGGGGACAGGAGACCTTACAGATACGCAGTATTTT
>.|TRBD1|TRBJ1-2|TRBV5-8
CASSYFFGTGDGYTF
TGTGCCAGCAGCTACTTTTTCGGGACAGGGGATGGCTACACCTTC
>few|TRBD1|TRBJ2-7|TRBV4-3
CASSQDLGQETDEQYF
TGCGCCAGCAGCCAAGATCTGGGACAGGAGACTGACGAGCAGTACTTC
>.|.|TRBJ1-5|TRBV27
CASSFGINQPQHF
TGTGCCAGCAGTTTTGGCATCAATCAGCCCCAGCATTTT